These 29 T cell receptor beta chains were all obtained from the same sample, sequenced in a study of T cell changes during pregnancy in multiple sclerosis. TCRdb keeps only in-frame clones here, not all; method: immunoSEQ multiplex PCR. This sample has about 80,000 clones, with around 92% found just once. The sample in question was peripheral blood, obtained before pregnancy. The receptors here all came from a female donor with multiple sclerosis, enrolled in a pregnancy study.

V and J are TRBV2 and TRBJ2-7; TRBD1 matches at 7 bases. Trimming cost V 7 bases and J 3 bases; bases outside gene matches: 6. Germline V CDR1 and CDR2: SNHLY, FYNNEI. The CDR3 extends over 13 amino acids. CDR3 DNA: TGTGCCAGCAAGGGGACAGTTTACTACGAGCAGTACTTC. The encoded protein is CASKGTVYYEQYF.

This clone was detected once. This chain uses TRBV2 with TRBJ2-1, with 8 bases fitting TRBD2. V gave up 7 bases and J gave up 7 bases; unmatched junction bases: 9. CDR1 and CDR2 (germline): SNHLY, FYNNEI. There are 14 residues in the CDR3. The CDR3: CASTDLAGGNEQFF. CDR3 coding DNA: TGTGCCAGCACTGACTTGGCGGGGGGAAATGAGCAGTTCTTC.

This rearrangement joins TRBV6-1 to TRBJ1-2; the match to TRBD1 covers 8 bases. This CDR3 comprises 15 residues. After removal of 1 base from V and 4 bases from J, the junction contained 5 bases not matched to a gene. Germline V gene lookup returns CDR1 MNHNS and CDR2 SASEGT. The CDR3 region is CASSEGVTGVYGYTF. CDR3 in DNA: TGTGCCAGCAGTGAAGGGGTGACAGGGGTCTATGGCTACACCTTC.

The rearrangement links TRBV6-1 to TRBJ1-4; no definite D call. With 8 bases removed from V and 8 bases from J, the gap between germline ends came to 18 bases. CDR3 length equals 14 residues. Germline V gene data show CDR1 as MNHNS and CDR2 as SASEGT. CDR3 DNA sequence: TGTGCCAGCGTCAAGGTAGAGGCACCCGAAAAACTGTTTTTT. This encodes CASVKVEAPEKLFF.

CDR3 in DNA: TGTGCCAGCAGCCTACAGGGGGGGGGAGAGACCCAGTACTTC. Translated, it gives CASSLQGGGETQYF. The chain is built from TRBV9 and TRBJ2-5, with a weak D call TRBD1 (8 bases). The CDR3 totals 14 residues. The germline CDR1 and CDR2 sequences are SGDLS and YYNGEE. The ends were cut back, 4 bases at V and 4 bases at J, with 14 bases in the middle.

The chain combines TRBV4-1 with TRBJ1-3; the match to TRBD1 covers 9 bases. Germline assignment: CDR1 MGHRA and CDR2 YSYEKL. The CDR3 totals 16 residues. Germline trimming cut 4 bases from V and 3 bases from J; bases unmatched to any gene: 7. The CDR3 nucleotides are TGCGCCAGCAGCCTCACCACAGGGGGCGGTGGAAACACCATATATTTT. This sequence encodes CASSLTTGGGGNTIYF.

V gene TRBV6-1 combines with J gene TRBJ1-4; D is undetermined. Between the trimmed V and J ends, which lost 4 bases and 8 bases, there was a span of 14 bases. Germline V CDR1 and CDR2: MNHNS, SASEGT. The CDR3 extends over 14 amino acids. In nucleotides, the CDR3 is TGTGCCAGCAGTGGATCGGGAACGGGGGAAAAACTGTTTTTT. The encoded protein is CASSGSGTGEKLFF.

In DNA, the CDR3 is TGTGCCAGCAGCTTAGCGGCAGGGGGAGTTGCCGAGCAGTACTTC. Its protein product is CASSLAAGGVAEQYF. This chain joins TRBV7-9 and TRBJ2-7; TRBD1 matches at 7 bases. Germline CDR1 SEHNR, CDR2 FQNEAQ (reference sequence). V shed 0 bases and J 6 bases; nucleotides not matched to a gene: 8. The length of the CDR3 is 15 residues.

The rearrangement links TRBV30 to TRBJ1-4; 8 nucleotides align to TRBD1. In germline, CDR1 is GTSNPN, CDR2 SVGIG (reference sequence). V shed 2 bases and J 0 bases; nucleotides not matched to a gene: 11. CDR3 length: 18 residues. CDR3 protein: CAWSPGTGIRATNEKLFF. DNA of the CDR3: TGTGCCTGGAGTCCCGGGACAGGTATCCGCGCAACTAATGAAAAACTGTTTTTT.

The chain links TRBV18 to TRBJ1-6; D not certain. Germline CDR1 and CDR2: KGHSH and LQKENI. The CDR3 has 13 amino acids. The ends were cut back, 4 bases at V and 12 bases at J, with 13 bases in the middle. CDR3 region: CASSLGSRQPLHF. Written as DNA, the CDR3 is TGTGCCAGCTCACTCGGATCTCGACAACCCCTCCACTTT.

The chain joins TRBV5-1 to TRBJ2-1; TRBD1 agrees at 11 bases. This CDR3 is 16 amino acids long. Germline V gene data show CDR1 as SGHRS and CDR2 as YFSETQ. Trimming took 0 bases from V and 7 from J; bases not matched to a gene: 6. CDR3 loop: CASSLEGQGVSNEQFF. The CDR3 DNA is TGCGCCAGCAGCTTGGAGGGACAGGGGGTATCAAATGAGCAGTTCTTC.

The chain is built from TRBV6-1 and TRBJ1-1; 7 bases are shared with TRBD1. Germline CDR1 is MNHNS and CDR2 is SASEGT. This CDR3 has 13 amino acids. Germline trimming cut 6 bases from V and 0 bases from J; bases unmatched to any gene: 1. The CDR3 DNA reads TGTGCCAGCAGGGGGACAGTGAACACTGAAGCTTTCTTT. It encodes CASRGTVNTEAFF.

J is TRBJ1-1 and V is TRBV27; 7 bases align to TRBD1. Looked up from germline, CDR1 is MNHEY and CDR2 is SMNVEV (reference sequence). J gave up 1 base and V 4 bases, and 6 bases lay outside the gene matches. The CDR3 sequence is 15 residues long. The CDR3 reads CASSYRGLQNTEAFF. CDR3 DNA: TGTGCCAGCAGTTACAGGGGCCTTCAGAACACTGAAGCTTTCTTT.

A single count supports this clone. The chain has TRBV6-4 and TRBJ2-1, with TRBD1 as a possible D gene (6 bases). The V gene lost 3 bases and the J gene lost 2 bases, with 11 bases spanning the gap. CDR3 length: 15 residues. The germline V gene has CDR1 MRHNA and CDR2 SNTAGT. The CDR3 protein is CASSERTEAYNEQFF. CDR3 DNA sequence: TGTGCCAGCAGTGAAAGGACAGAAGCCTACAATGAGCAGTTCTTC.

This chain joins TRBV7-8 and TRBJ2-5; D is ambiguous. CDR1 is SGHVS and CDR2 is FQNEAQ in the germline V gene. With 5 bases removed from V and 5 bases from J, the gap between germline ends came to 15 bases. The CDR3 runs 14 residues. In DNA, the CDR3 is TGTGCCAGCAGCCCCTCGCAGGATTACGAGACCCAGTACTTC. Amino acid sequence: CASSPSQDYETQYF.

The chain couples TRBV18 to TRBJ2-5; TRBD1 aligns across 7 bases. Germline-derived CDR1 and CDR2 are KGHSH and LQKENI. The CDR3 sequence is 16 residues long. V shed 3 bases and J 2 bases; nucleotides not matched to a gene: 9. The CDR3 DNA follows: TGTGCCAGCTCACCCCTATCGGGGACAGTACAAGAGACCCAGTACTTC. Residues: CASSPLSGTVQETQYF. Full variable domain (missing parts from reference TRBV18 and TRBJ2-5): NAGVMQNPRHLVRRRGQEARLRCSPMKGHSHVYWYRQLPEEGLKFMVYLQKENIIDESGMPKERFSAEFPKEGPSILRIQQVVRGDSAAYFCASSPLSGTVQETQYFGPGTRLLVL.

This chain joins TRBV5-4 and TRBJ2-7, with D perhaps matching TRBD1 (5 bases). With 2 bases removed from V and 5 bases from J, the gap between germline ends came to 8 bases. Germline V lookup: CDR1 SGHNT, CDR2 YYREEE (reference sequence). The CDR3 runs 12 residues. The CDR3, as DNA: TGTGCCAGCAGCTTAATCAGGGACGAGCAGTACTTC. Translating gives CASSLIRDEQYF.

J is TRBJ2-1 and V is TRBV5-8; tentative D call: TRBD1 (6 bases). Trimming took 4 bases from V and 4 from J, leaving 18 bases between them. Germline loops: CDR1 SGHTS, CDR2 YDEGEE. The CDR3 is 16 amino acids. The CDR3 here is CASSNTRAGVYNEQFF. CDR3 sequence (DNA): TGTGCCAGCAGCAATACCCGGGCAGGGGTATACAATGAGCAGTTCTTC. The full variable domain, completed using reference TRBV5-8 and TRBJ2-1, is EAGVTQSPTHLIKTRGQQATLRCSPISGHTSVYWYQQALGLGLQFLLWYDEGEERNRGNFPPRFSGRQFPNYSSELNVNALELEDSALYLCASSNTRAGVYNEQFFGPGTRLTVL.

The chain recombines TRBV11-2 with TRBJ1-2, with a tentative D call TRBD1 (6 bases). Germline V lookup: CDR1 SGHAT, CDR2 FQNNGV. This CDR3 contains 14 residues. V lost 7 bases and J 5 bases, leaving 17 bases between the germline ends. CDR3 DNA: TGTGCCAGCACCCCAGGGATGGACAGTTATGGCTACACCTTC. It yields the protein CASTPGMDSYGYTF.

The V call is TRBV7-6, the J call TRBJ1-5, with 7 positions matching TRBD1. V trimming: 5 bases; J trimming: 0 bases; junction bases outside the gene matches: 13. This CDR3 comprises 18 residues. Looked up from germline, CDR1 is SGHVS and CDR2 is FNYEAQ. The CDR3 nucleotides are TGTGCCAGCAGCCAAACCACAGGGGCGCCGGGTAGCAATCAGCCCCAGCATTTT. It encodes CASSQTTGAPGSNQPQHF. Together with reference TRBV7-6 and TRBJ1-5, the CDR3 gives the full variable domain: GAGVSQSPRYKVTKRGQDVALRCDPISGHVSLYWYRQALGQGPEFLTYFNYEAQQDKSGLPNDRFSAERPEGSISTLTIQRTEQRDSAMYRCASSQTTGAPGSNQPQHFGDGTRLSIL.

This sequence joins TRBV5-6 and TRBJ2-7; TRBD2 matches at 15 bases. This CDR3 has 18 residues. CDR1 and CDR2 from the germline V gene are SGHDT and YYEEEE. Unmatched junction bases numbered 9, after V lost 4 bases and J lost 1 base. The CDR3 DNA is TGTGCCAGCAGCGAGGGACTAGCGGGGGGCCTACGATCCTACGAGCAGTACTTC. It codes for CASSEGLAGGLRSYEQYF.

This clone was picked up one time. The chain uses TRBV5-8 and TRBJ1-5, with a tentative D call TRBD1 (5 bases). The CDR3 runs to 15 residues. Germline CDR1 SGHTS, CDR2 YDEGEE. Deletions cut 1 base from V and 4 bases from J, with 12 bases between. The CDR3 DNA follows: TGTGCCAGCAGCTTGAGTCCAGGGATTAATCAGCCCCAGCATTTT. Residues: CASSLSPGINQPQHF.

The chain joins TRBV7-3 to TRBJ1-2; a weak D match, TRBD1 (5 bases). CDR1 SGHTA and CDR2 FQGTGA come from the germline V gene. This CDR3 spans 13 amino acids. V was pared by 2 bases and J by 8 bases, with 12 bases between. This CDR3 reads CASSLLGGRGYTF. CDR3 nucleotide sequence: TGTGCCAGCAGCTTACTGGGGGGGAGAGGCTACACCTTC.

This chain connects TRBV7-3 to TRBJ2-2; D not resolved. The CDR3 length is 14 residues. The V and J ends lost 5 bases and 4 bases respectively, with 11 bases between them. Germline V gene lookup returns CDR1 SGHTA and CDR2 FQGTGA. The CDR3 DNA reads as TGTGCCAGCAGCCCGAGACTCTTCACCGGGGAGCTGTTTTTT. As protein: CASSPRLFTGELFF.

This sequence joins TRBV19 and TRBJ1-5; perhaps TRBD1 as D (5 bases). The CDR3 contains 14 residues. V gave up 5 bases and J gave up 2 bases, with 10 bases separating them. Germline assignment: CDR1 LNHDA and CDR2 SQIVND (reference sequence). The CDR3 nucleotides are TGTGCCAGTAGTTGGGGGGGTGGCAATCAGCCCCAGCATTTT. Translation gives CASSWGGGNQPQHF. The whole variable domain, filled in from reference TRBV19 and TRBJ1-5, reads DGGITQSPKYLFRKEGQNVTLSCEQNLNHDAMYWYRQDPGQGLRLIYYSQIVNDFQKGDIAEGYSVSREKKESFPLTVTSAQKNPTAFYLCASSWGGGNQPQHFGDGTRLSIL.

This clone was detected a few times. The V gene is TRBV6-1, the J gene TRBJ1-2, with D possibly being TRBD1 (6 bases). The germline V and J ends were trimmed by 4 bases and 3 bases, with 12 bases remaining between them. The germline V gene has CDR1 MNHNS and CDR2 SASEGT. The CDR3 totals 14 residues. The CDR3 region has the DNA TGTGCCAGCAGTGGGCGGACAGCCTACTATGGCTACACCTTC. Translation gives CASSGRTAYYGYTF.

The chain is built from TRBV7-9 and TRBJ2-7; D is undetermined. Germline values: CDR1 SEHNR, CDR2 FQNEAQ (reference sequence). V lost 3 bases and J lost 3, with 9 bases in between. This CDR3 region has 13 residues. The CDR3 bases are TGTGCCAGCAGCTTGTGGGCGTTCTACGAGCAGTACTTC. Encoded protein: CASSLWAFYEQYF. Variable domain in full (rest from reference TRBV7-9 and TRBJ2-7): DTGVSQNPRHKITKRGQNVTFRCDPISEHNRLYWYRQTLGQGPEFLTYFQNEAQLEKSRLLSDRFSAERPKGSFSTLEIQRTEQGDSAMYLCASSLWAFYEQYFGPGTRLTVT.

In DNA form, the CDR3 reads TGTGCCAGCAGTGAACACCGGGGGGCCCTGCATGAGCAGTTCTTC. Its translation is CASSEHRGALHEQFF. The chain links TRBV6-1 to TRBJ2-1; possibly TRBD2 for D (7 bases). CDR1 MNHNS and CDR2 SASEGT come from the germline V gene. The length of the CDR3 is 15 residues. The germline V and J ends were trimmed by 2 bases and 8 bases, with 16 bases remaining between them.

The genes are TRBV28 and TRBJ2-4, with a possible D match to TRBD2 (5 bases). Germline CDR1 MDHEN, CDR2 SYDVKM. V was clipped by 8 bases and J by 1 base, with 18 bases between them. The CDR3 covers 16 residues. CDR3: CASGSPTPGAKNIQYF. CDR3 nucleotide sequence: TGTGCCAGCGGGTCACCGACCCCGGGGGCCAAAAACATTCAGTACTTC.